These T cell receptor beta chains were read from a single sample in a study of spatial heterogeneity in lung cancer. MiXCR was run by TCRdb on the 5' RACE reads, yielding one entry per CDR3 protein. The sample carries fewer than 60,000 distinct CDR3 sequences, 7.4% recorded once. Sequencing used PBMCs, obtained at follow-up. The receptors were sampled from a female donor with early-stage non-small cell lung cancer. Both conserved end residues are part of each CDR3. Fields, in order: J gene, D gene, clone size, V gene, CDR3 DNA, CDR3 protein. D genes are given only for firm matches. Only part of the rows carry a size: once, few, many, or a class if the clone is expanded.

j_call: TRBJ2-3; d_call: NA; clone_size: many; v_call: TRBV7-8; cdr3_nt: TGTGCCAGCAGCTTTGACTGGGGCCCCCGCACAGATACGCAGTATTTT; cdr3_aa: CASSFDWGPRTDTQYF
j_call: TRBJ1-5; d_call: NA; clone_size: few; v_call: TRBV4-1; cdr3_nt: TGCGCCAGCAGCCAAGCTCGGGGGCTTCAGCCCCAGCATTTT; cdr3_aa: CASSQARGLQPQHF
j_call: TRBJ1-5; d_call: NA; clone_size: many; v_call: TRBV4-3; cdr3_nt: TGCGCCAGCAGCCAATGGGAGGAACAGCCCCAGCATTTT; cdr3_aa: CASSQWEEQPQHF
j_call: TRBJ1-1; d_call: TRBD1; clone_size: many; v_call: TRBV4-3; cdr3_nt: TGCGCCAGCAGCCAAGCCCACATTGAGGGGGCCGGCACTGAAGCTTTCTTT; cdr3_aa: CASSQAHIEGAGTEAFF
j_call: TRBJ1-4; d_call: TRBD1; clone_size: many; v_call: TRBV24-1; cdr3_nt: TGTGCCACCAGTGATGCGGGACAGACCAATGAAAAACTGTTTTTT; cdr3_aa: CATSDAGQTNEKLFF
j_call: TRBJ2-5; d_call: NA; clone_size: many; v_call: TRBV24-1; cdr3_nt: TGTGCCACCAGTCCCAGGTTCCAAGAGACCCAGTACTTC; cdr3_aa: CATSPRFQETQYF
j_call: TRBJ2-1; d_call: TRBD2; clone_size: few; v_call: TRBV5-1; cdr3_nt: TGCGCCAGCAGCTTCGGGACTAGCGGGGTGGATGAGCAGTTCTTC; cdr3_aa: CASSFGTSGVDEQFF
j_call: TRBJ1-3; d_call: NA; clone_size: few; v_call: TRBV2; cdr3_nt: TGTGCCAGCACTCGCCGAGGGGCGACTGGAAACACCATATATTTT; cdr3_aa: CASTRRGATGNTIYF
j_call: TRBJ1-2; d_call: NA; clone_size: many; v_call: TRBV28; cdr3_nt: TGTGCCAGCATCCCACCGGGGGTAAACTATGGCTACACCTTC; cdr3_aa: CASIPPGVNYGYTF
j_call: TRBJ1-1; d_call: TRBD1; clone_size: many; v_call: TRBV5-1; cdr3_nt: TGCGCCAGCAGTGAACAGGGGCCCTACACTGAAGCTTTCTTT; cdr3_aa: CASSEQGPYTEAFF
j_call: TRBJ1-2; d_call: NA; clone_size: NA; v_call: TRBV7-9; cdr3_nt: TGTGCCAGCAGCTTAGCGCCGGTTTCAGGCTATGGCTACACCTTC; cdr3_aa: CASSLAPVSGYGYTF
j_call: TRBJ1-4; d_call: TRBD1; clone_size: many; v_call: TRBV6-5; cdr3_nt: TGTGCCAGCAGTTACGGCCCCAGGGGGAATGAAAAACTGTTTTTT; cdr3_aa: CASSYGPRGNEKLFF
j_call: TRBJ1-5; d_call: TRBD1; clone_size: NA; v_call: TRBV13; cdr3_nt: TGTGCCAGCAGCATGGACAGGGACCAGCCCCAGCATTTT; cdr3_aa: CASSMDRDQPQHF
j_call: TRBJ2-5; d_call: TRBD2; clone_size: NA; v_call: TRBV6-5; cdr3_nt: TGTGCCAGCAGTCCAAAAGCGGGGGTGGAGACCCAGTACTTC; cdr3_aa: CASSPKAGVETQYF
j_call: TRBJ2-3; d_call: TRBD2; clone_size: many; v_call: TRBV7-6; cdr3_nt: TGTGCCAGCAGCTTAGTTGGGCTAGCGGGGGCCTCAACCCTAGATACGCAGTATTTT; cdr3_aa: CASSLVGLAGASTLDTQYF
j_call: TRBJ2-1; d_call: NA; clone_size: many; v_call: TRBV18; cdr3_nt: TGTGCCAGCTCACCCATGGCGCGGGACAATGAGCAGTTCTTC; cdr3_aa: CASSPMARDNEQFF
j_call: TRBJ1-3; d_call: NA; clone_size: NA; v_call: TRBV18; cdr3_nt: TGTGCCAGCTCAACATCAGACTCTGGAAACACCATATATTTT; cdr3_aa: CASSTSDSGNTIYF
j_call: TRBJ1-1; d_call: NA; clone_size: many; v_call: TRBV6-5; cdr3_nt: TGTGCCAGCAGTTACTCGGAGAACACTGAAGCTTTCTTT; cdr3_aa: CASSYSENTEAFF
j_call: TRBJ1-1; d_call: NA; clone_size: NA; v_call: TRBV7-8; cdr3_nt: TGTGCCAGCAGTACTTTTACAGCGAACACTGAAGCTTTCTTT; cdr3_aa: CASSTFTANTEAFF
j_call: TRBJ1-1; d_call: NA; clone_size: NA; v_call: TRBV19; cdr3_nt: TGTGCCAGTAGTCCCGGATACAGGGAACTGAGCGAGCACACTGAAGCTTTCTTT; cdr3_aa: CASSPGYRELSEHTEAFF
j_call: TRBJ2-6; d_call: NA; clone_size: NA; v_call: TRBV19; cdr3_nt: TGTGCCAGTAGTATAGACTCCGGGGGACTGAACGTCCTGACTTTC; cdr3_aa: CASSIDSGGLNVLTF
j_call: TRBJ2-7; d_call: NA; clone_size: few; v_call: TRBV24-1; cdr3_nt: TGTGCCACCAGTGACTCCCAGACCCCAAGGTCCCTCTACGAGCAGTACTTC; cdr3_aa: CATSDSQTPRSLYEQYF
j_call: TRBJ1-2; d_call: NA; clone_size: NA; v_call: TRBV6-1; cdr3_nt: TGTGCCAGCAGTGACACTCCCTCGGCGCATGGCTACACCTTC; cdr3_aa: CASSDTPSAHGYTF
j_call: TRBJ2-5; d_call: TRBD2; clone_size: many; v_call: TRBV12-3/TRBV12-4; cdr3_nt: TGTGCCAGCAGTGGATATCCCCCCTCGAGCGGGGGGGCCTTCGAGACCCAGTACTTC; cdr3_aa: CASSGYPPSSGGAFETQYF
j_call: TRBJ1-1; d_call: NA; clone_size: few; v_call: TRBV29-1; cdr3_nt: TGCAGCGTTGTGCACAGGGCGGGCACTGAAGCTTTCTTT; cdr3_aa: CSVVHRAGTEAFF
j_call: TRBJ1-1; d_call: TRBD1; clone_size: many; v_call: TRBV9; cdr3_nt: TGTGCCAGCAGCCCGAGCAGGGGGCGAGGGACTGAAGCTTTCTTT; cdr3_aa: CASSPSRGRGTEAFF
j_call: TRBJ2-5; d_call: NA; clone_size: many; v_call: TRBV2; cdr3_nt: TGTGCCAGCAGCCCCTACACCAAAAAGACCCAGTACTTC; cdr3_aa: CASSPYTKKTQYF
j_call: TRBJ2-3; d_call: TRBD2; clone_size: many; v_call: TRBV7-3; cdr3_nt: TGTGCCAGCAGCTTAAGACCGGGACTAGCGGGGGCTCCAGATACGCAGTATTTT; cdr3_aa: CASSLRPGLAGAPDTQYF
j_call: TRBJ2-4; d_call: NA; clone_size: few; v_call: TRBV29-1; cdr3_nt: TGCAGCGTTGAAGAGGCTAGTGTGGGAAAAAACATTCAGTACTTC; cdr3_aa: CSVEEASVGKNIQYF
j_call: TRBJ1-5; d_call: NA; clone_size: NA; v_call: TRBV6-2/TRBV6-3; cdr3_nt: TGTGCCAGCAGTTATAAGCTCGACAGTTTTTATCAGCCCCAGCATTTT; cdr3_aa: CASSYKLDSFYQPQHF
j_call: TRBJ2-3; d_call: TRBD2; clone_size: few; v_call: TRBV5-4; cdr3_nt: TGTGCCAGCAGCCCCATGGGGACTAGCGGGAAGAATTTT; cdr3_aa: CASSPMGTSGKNF
j_call: TRBJ2-7; d_call: NA; clone_size: NA; v_call: TRBV12-3/TRBV12-4; cdr3_nt: TGTGCCAGCAGTAGAAGGGACGAGCAGTACTTC; cdr3_aa: CASSRRDEQYF
j_call: TRBJ1-5; d_call: NA; clone_size: many; v_call: TRBV4-3; cdr3_nt: TGCGCCAGCAGCCAAGGGCTGGGGGGTCAGCCCCAGCATTTT; cdr3_aa: CASSQGLGGQPQHF
j_call: TRBJ2-5; d_call: NA; clone_size: many; v_call: TRBV7-9; cdr3_nt: TGTGCCAGCAGCTTAGCCGGGGGAGAGACCCAGTACTTC; cdr3_aa: CASSLAGGETQYF
j_call: TRBJ1-5; d_call: TRBD1; clone_size: many; v_call: TRBV6-5; cdr3_nt: TGTGCCAGCAGTTATAGAGGACAGGGGAAGAATCAGCCCCAGCATTTT; cdr3_aa: CASSYRGQGKNQPQHF
j_call: TRBJ2-3; d_call: NA; clone_size: NA; v_call: TRBV7-2; cdr3_nt: TGTGCCAGCAGGTATCGGGGGCGGTCTAGCACAGATACGCAGTATTTT; cdr3_aa: CASRYRGRSSTDTQYF
j_call: TRBJ2-2; d_call: TRBD1; clone_size: many; v_call: TRBV20-1; cdr3_nt: TGCAGTGCTTTCGACAGGGCAGGCGGGGAGCTGTTTTTT; cdr3_aa: CSAFDRAGGELFF
j_call: TRBJ2-1; d_call: NA; clone_size: many; v_call: TRBV2; cdr3_nt: TGTGCCAGCAGTGAGGATGAGAGCGACGAGTTCTTC; cdr3_aa: CASSEDESDEFF